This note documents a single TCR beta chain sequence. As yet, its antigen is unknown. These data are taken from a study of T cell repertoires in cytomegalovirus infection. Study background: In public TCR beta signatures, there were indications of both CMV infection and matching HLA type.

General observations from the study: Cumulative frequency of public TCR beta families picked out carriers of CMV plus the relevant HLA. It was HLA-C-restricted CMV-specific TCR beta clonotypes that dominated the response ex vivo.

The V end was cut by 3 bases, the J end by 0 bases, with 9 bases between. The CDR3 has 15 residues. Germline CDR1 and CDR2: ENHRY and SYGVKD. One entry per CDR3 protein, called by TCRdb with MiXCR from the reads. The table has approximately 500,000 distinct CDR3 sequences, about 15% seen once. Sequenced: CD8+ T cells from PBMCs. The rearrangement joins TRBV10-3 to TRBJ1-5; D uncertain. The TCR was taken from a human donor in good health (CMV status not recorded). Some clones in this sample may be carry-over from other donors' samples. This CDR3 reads CAISDVGNSNQPQHF. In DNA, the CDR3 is TGTGCCATCAGTGATGTAGGAAATAGCAATCAGCCCCAGCATTTT.